The present TCR beta chain was sequenced within a study of blood T cell repertoires in COVID-19. As for the study in general: Spain, Italy and the United States supplied samples that represented acute and convalescent COVID-19. PBMCs, B-cell-depleted T cells, or T cells were the source of the cDNA or gDNA that made up the material.

Germline assignment: CDR1 LGHNA and CDR2 YSLEER. The CDR3 loop spans 15 amino acids. Trimming cost V 1 base and J 5 bases; bases outside gene matches: 2. Source study methods: Reference gene primer amplification gave nucleated cell count estimates. TCRdb's copy holds only in-frame clones and misses some; the assay was immunoSEQ multiplex PCR. V, J and clone size reflect that table, while D and trimming were determined from the DNA. Of about 370,000 clones in the sample, around 91% are singletons; the top ten hold over 0.95%. Everyone who took part was roughly 18 to 90 years old, and they came from about 25 US areas.

The origin of this receptor is a man younger than 35 who had recovered from COVID-19. The sample consisted of PBMCs or T cells enriched from blood (not recorded which). V is TRBV4-3 and J is TRBJ2-5; 12 positions match TRBD2. CDR3 nucleotide sequence: TGCGCCAGCAGCCAAGGTGGACTAGCGGGGGAGACCCAGTACTTC. Its protein product is CASSQGGLAGETQYF.